These 23 T cell receptor beta chains originate from one sample sequenced in a study of vaccination and CD4 T cells after COVID-19. Sequenced with the Oncomine TCR Beta short-read assay was DNA taken from cultured CD4+ T cells. TCRdb reprocessed the PCR reads via MiXCR and lists one record per CDR3 protein. The sample lists about 19,000 distinct CDR3 sequences, under 30% occurring once. Treatment indicated: approximately 9-day PBMC culture with coronavirus spike peptide pools or control peptides (ViraFEST assay). These receptors' antigens are unknown. Sequencing used cultured CD4+ T cells from blood. Source of these receptors: a human donor with COVID-19.

The sample holds a few counts of this clonotype. In DNA, the CDR3 is TGCAGTGCTAGTGGTTTGGTTCGGGTTGGCGGGGAGCTGTTTTTT. Amino acids: CSASGLVRVGGELFF. The V call is TRBV20-1, the J call TRBJ2-2; no reliable D call. The germline V and J ends were trimmed by 3 bases and 7 bases, with 18 bases remaining between them. Looked up from germline, CDR1 is DFQATT and CDR2 is SNEGSKA (reference sequence). This CDR3 is 15 amino acids long.

There are a few counts of this clonotype. This rearrangement joins TRBV7-8 to TRBJ2-3; 8 bases agree with TRBD2. The CDR3 is 16 amino acids. The J segment lost 5 bases and the V segment lost 4 bases, leaving 11 bases of the junction unmatched. Germline CDR1 and CDR2: SGHVS and FQNEAQ. The CDR3 sequence is CASSSTYRGGLDTQYF. The CDR3 DNA is TGTGCCAGCAGCTCTACGTATCGGGGGGGCTTAGATACGCAGTATTTT.

This clonotype was found a few times. The chain links TRBV11-2 to TRBJ2-2; 8 bases line up with TRBD2. The CDR3 is made up of 17 amino acids. V lost 5 bases, J lost 0 bases, and 8 bases stayed unmatched. Germline V lookup: CDR1 SGHAT, CDR2 FQNNGV. The CDR3 sequence is CASSLYGGGANTGELFF. The CDR3 DNA follows: TGTGCCAGCAGCCTATACGGGGGGGGGGCGAACACCGGGGAGCTGTTTTTT.

The chain has TRBV28 and TRBJ1-5; a weak D match, TRBD1 (5 bases). Germline CDR1 MDHEN, CDR2 SYDVKM. The CDR3 has 16 residues. V was trimmed by 1 base and J by 1 base, leaving 11 bases between them. Written as DNA, the CDR3 is TGTGCCAGCAGTTTATCAGGGAGTGGAAGCAATCAGCCCCAGCATTTT. Protein: CASSLSGSGSNQPQHF.

This chain uses TRBV7-6 with TRBJ2-3, with a possible D match to TRBD2 (7 bases). The length of the CDR3 is 16 residues. The ends were cut back, 5 bases at V and 4 bases at J, with 19 bases in the middle. Germline loops: CDR1 SGHVS, CDR2 FNYEAQ. The CDR3 nucleotides read TGTGCCAGCAGCCTTCTGACTGCCGGGGGGCCAGATACGCAGTATTTT. It codes for CASSLLTAGGPDTQYF.

The gene calls are TRBV7-9 and TRBJ1-1, with D tentatively TRBD1 (5 bases). With 4 bases removed from V and 1 base from J, the gap between germline ends came to 19 bases. The CDR3 is 17 amino acids. Germline-derived CDR1 and CDR2 are SEHNR and FQNEAQ (reference sequence). In DNA, the CDR3 is TGTGCCAGCAGCTCGGCAGCGAGGGGCAACAGGAACACTGAAGCTTTCTTT. Translating gives CASSSAARGNRNTEAFF.

The chain carries TRBV14 and TRBJ1-2; D perhaps matches TRBD1 (5 bases). Germline-derived CDR1 and CDR2 are SGHDN and FVKESK. V dropped 1 base and J dropped 8 bases, with 11 bases sitting between them. The CDR3 consists of 13 residues. CDR3 loop: CASSQVQRGGYTF. CDR3 in DNA: TGTGCCAGCAGCCAAGTCCAACGGGGCGGCTACACCTTC.

By frequency in the sample, this clonotype is medium-sized (0.01 to 0.1%). The chain links TRBV7-9 to TRBJ1-2; D gene ambiguous. Deletions cut 6 bases from V and 5 bases from J, with 16 bases between. The CDR3 spans 14 residues. Germline V gene sequence: CDR1 SEHNR, CDR2 FQNEAQ (reference sequence). CDR3 sequence: CASRAPGLGYGYTF. The CDR3 DNA follows: TGTGCCAGCAGAGCTCCCGGGTTAGGGTATGGCTACACCTTC.

This clonotype was seen more than once but under ten times. The CDR3 region has the DNA TGTGCCAGCAGTTACGGACAGCCCAACTATGGCTACACCTTC. Protein product: CASSYGQPNYGYTF. This chain connects TRBV6-5 to TRBJ1-2; a possible D gene is TRBD1 (6 bases). The CDR3 extends over 14 amino acids. V gave up 2 bases and J gave up 2 bases, with 9 bases separating them. Per the germline V gene, CDR1 is MNHEY and CDR2 is SVGAGI.

The rearrangement links TRBV28 to TRBJ2-1; TRBD1 or TRBD2 may be the D gene (5 bases each). Germline CDR1 reads MDHEN; CDR2 reads SYDVKM. The CDR3 loop spans 17 amino acids. Trimming took off 6 bases at V and 5 bases at J, with 23 bases between the two ends. CDR3 loop: CASSRTGRPARDNEQFF. DNA of the CDR3: TGTGCCAGCAGCCGGACGGGGCGTCCGGCACGAGACAATGAGCAGTTCTTC.

The chain joins TRBV27 to TRBJ2-5; 12 bases match TRBD1. In germline, CDR1 is MNHEY, CDR2 SMNVEV (reference sequence). This CDR3 has 17 residues. V lost 5 bases to trimming and J lost 5 bases; unmatched junction nucleotides: 12. This CDR3 is CASSQRDRGRGGETQYF. The DNA of the CDR3 is TGTGCCAGCAGTCAGCGGGACAGGGGGCGCGGTGGGGAGACCCAGTACTTC.

Only a few counts were recorded for this clonotype. The chain is built from TRBV30 and TRBJ2-6, with a tentative D call TRBD1 (6 bases). This CDR3 contains 14 residues. V was cut by 3 bases and J by 4 bases, with 10 bases left in between. Germline V gene data show CDR1 as GTSNPN and CDR2 as SVGIG (reference sequence). CDR3 bases: TGTGCCTGGAGACAGGGTGGAGGGGCCAACGTCCTGACTTTC. Residues: CAWRQGGGANVLTF.

The chain combines TRBV10-3 with TRBJ2-3, with 9 nucleotides matching TRBD1. From germline, CDR1 is ENHRY and CDR2 SYGVKD. The trim removed 5 bases at V and 0 bases at J, leaving 3 bases unmatched. CDR3 length: 15 residues. The CDR3 nucleotides are TGTGCCATCAGTTCGACAGGGGGGAGCACAGATACGCAGTATTTT. It codes for CAISSTGGSTDTQYF.

The chain couples TRBV29-1 to TRBJ2-2, with D tentatively TRBD2 (6 bases). The germline V and J ends were trimmed by 6 bases and 2 bases, with 13 bases remaining between them. The CDR3 totals 14 residues. Germline V CDR1 and CDR2: SQVTM, ANQGSEA. CDR3 loop: CSVGRELNTGELFF. DNA for the CDR3: TGCAGCGTCGGCCGGGAGCTAAACACCGGGGAGCTGTTTTTT.

This clonotype has a handful of counts. The gene calls are TRBV30 and TRBJ2-5; D perhaps matches TRBD1 (7 bases). In germline, CDR1 is GTSNPN, CDR2 SVGIG (reference sequence). V lost 5 bases and J lost 5, with 12 bases in between. The CDR3 runs 12 residues. The CDR3 region has the DNA TGTGCCTGGGGAGGGGGCGCGGAGACCCAGTACTTC. Amino acids: CAWGGGAETQYF.

The chain recombines TRBV18 with TRBJ2-1; 7 nucleotides agree with TRBD2. Germline V lookup: CDR1 KGHSH, CDR2 LQKENI. V lost 1 base, J lost 6 bases, and 0 bases stayed unmatched. This CDR3 has 13 amino acids. This chain's CDR3 is CASSPREGNEQFF. DNA of the CDR3: TGTGCCAGCTCACCACGGGAGGGCAATGAGCAGTTCTTC. The variable domain in full, with the rest retrieved from reference TRBV18 and TRBJ2-1, is NAGVMQNPRHLVRRRGQEARLRCSPMKGHSHVYWYRQLPEEGLKFMVYLQKENIIDESGMPKERFSAEFPKEGPSILRIQQVVRGDSAAYFCASSPREGNEQFFGPGTRLTVL.

The chain has TRBV12-3 or TRBV12-4 and TRBJ1-2, with TRBD1 matching 9 bases. The CDR3 has 13 amino acids. V trimming: 5 bases; J trimming: 8 bases; junction bases outside the gene matches: 6. CDR3 sequence (DNA): TGTGCCAGCAGTCCCGGGACAGGGAGCGGCTACACCTTC. The encoded protein is CASSPGTGSGYTF.

This chain uses TRBV6-1 with TRBJ1-5, with unresolved D. Trimming stripped 2 bases from V and 4 bases from J, with 15 bases between. Germline V CDR1 and CDR2: MNHNS, SASEGT. The CDR3 is 16 amino acids. As DNA, the CDR3 is TGTGCCAGCAGTGAAATCAGACTCCTTTTTAATCAGCCCCAGCATTTT. Translated, it gives CASSEIRLLFNQPQHF.

This clonotype was found a few times. This chain links TRBV6-2 or TRBV6-3 with TRBJ2-5; TRBD1 or TRBD2 may be the D gene (6 bases each). V lost 11 bases, J lost 5 bases, and 12 bases lay in between. Germline V gives CDR1 MNHEY, CDR2 SVGEGT. The CDR3 extends over 11 amino acids. CDR3 loop: CAVQGGETQYF. CDR3 bases: TGTGCCGTACAAGGGGGGGAGACCCAGTACTTC.

The chain recombines TRBV7-6 with TRBJ1-3; D is ambiguous. From germline, CDR1 is SGHVS and CDR2 FNYEAQ. The CDR3 length is 16 residues. Deletions cut 6 bases from V and 4 bases from J, with 19 bases between. The CDR3, as DNA: TGTGCCAGCAGTTCTAGAGGACTTACGCAAGGAAACACCATATATTTT. Translated, it gives CASSSRGLTQGNTIYF.

This clonotype turned up a few times. V is TRBV7-2 and J is TRBJ2-2; D might be TRBD1 (6 bases). The V gene lost 9 bases and the J gene lost 4 bases, with 21 bases spanning the gap. Looked up from germline, CDR1 is SGHTA and CDR2 is FQGNSA. The CDR3 covers 16 residues. The CDR3 sequence is CASKGERLGTTGELFF. Here the CDR3 DNA reads TGTGCCAGTAAGGGGGAGAGGCTCGGGACCACCGGGGAGCTGTTTTTT.

A few counts support this clonotype. The chain uses TRBV7-2 and TRBJ2-7; 10 positions match TRBD2. This CDR3 is 15 amino acids long. The germline CDR1 and CDR2 sequences are SGHTA and FQGNSA. The V gene end was trimmed by 2 bases and the J gene end by 4 bases; junction bases not matched to a gene: 5. Here the CDR3 DNA reads TGTGCCAGCAGCTTAATAGCGGGGGGCAAATACGAGCAGTACTTC. Residues: CASSLIAGGKYEQYF.

This clonotype was counted between two and nine times. The J gene is TRBJ2-3, the V gene TRBV7-2; 7 nucleotides align to TRBD2. Germline-derived CDR1 and CDR2 are SGHTA and FQGNSA. V was pared by 2 bases and J by 0 bases, with 11 bases of the junction left unmatched. The CDR3 length is 18 residues. The CDR3 DNA reads as TGTGCCAGCAGCTTAATGGGCGGGGGAGGGCATAGCACAGATACGCAGTATTTT. It encodes CASSLMGGGGHSTDTQYF.